A selection of T cell receptor beta chains follows, all from one sample in a study of Ad26.COV2.S vaccination and SARS-CoV-2 variants. Sequencing was performed with immunoSEQ multiplex PCR; in TCRdb, only in-frame clones are kept and a portion is missing. The sample holds approximately 480,000 clones, approximately 90% seen once. The material sequenced was peripheral blood, taken in a trial of Ad26.COV2.S vaccine versus placebo. All receptors derive from a person aged 18-60 years who received the Ad26.COV2.S COVID-19 vaccine or a placebo. CDR3s include the opening cysteine and the closing phenylalanine or tryptophan. The D gene is left open where the match is weak. Clone size is not always given. Where it is, it says once, few, many or a class for expanded clones.

TRBV25-1,9,-,-,TRBJ2-7,TGTGCCAGCAGCGGGGAGCAGTACTTC,CASSGEQYF
TRBV5-4,11,-,-,TRBJ1-3,TGTGCCAGCAGCTCTAGCAACACCATATATTTT,CASSSSNTIYF
TRBV19,13,TRBD2,-,TRBJ2-3,TGTGCCTCCAGGGAGGGGTTGGCAGATACGCAGTATTTT,CASREGLADTQYF
TRBV7-2,15,-,-,TRBJ1-3,TGTGCCAGCAGCTTAGCCCAAGCGGGAGGAAACACCATATATTTT,CASSLAQAGGNTIYF
TRBV24-1,16,TRBD2,-,TRBJ2-3,TGTGCCACCAGTGACTCTACTAGCGGCTACACAGATACGCAGTATTTT,CATSDSTSGYTDTQYF
TRBV27,13,-,-,TRBJ1-2,TGTGCCAGCAGAAATCCGGGACCCTATGGCTACACCTTC,CASRNPGPYGYTF
TRBV12-3/TRBV12-4,12,-,-,TRBJ2-5,TGTGCCAGCGTAAGAGTGGGGGAGACCCAGTACTTC,CASVRVGETQYF
TRBV9,16,-,-,TRBJ2-1,TGTGCCAGCAGCGTAGCGGCGGGCTACTCCTACAATGAGCAGTTCTTC,CASSVAAGYSYNEQFF
TRBV4-1,14,-,-,TRBJ1-5,TGCGCCAGCAGTCTTGGACCGCCCAATCAGCCCCAGCATTTT,CASSLGPPNQPQHF
TRBV7-8,13,TRBD2,-,TRBJ2-1,TGTGCCAGCAGCAAATGGACTAGCGATGAGCAGTTCTTC,CASSKWTSDEQFF
TRBV15,14,TRBD2,-,TRBJ2-7,TGTGCCACCAGCAGGGCCGGGGGGTCGTACGAGCAGTACTTC,CATSRAGGSYEQYF
TRBV7-6,16,-,-,TRBJ2-1,TGTGCCAGCAGCTCCCCCATGCGACGCTCCTACAATGAGCAGTTCTTC,CASSSPMRRSYNEQFF
TRBV28,15,-,-,TRBJ1-2,TGTGCCAGCAGCCCCGGGACGGATAATAACTATGGCTACACCTTC,CASSPGTDNNYGYTF
TRBV28,12,-,-,TRBJ2-7,TGTGCCAGCAGTTTGGATTCCTACGAGCAGTACTTC,CASSLDSYEQYF
TRBV7-2,15,TRBD1,-,TRBJ2-2,TGTGCCAGCAGCTTAGTGTCTCAGGGGGCCGGGGAGCTGTTTTTT,CASSLVSQGAGELFF
TRBV6-5,16,TRBD2,-,TRBJ2-1,TGTGCCAGCAGTTACTCGAAGGCGGGAGATTACAATGAGCAGTTCTTC,CASSYSKAGDYNEQFF
TRBV6-5,15,TRBD2,-,TRBJ2-1,TGTGCCAGCTGGGTGGGCGGGAGTTCCTACAATGAGCAGTTCTTC,CASWVGGSSYNEQFF
TRBV6-5,15,-,-,TRBJ2-7,TGTGCCAGCAAAGGGGCCGGTGATCCGTCCTACGAGCAGTACTTC,CASKGAGDPSYEQYF
TRBV15,13,-,-,TRBJ2-7,TGTGCCACCAGCAGAGATAACGTGGGTGAGCAGTACTTC,CATSRDNVGEQYF
TRBV3-1/TRBV3-2,13,TRBD1,-,TRBJ1-2,TGTGCCAGCAGCTTCGGGACAGAGAATGGCTACACCTTC,CASSFGTENGYTF
TRBV6-5,15,TRBD2,-,TRBJ2-4,TGTGCCAGCAGTCTAGCGGGAGACGGTCTGAACATTCAGTACTTC,CASSLAGDGLNIQYF
TRBV30,12,-,-,TRBJ2-4,TGTGCCTGGAGTCCTTCCCCCAGCGCGCGGTACTTC,CAWSPSPSARYF
TRBV28,14,TRBD1,-,TRBJ1-5,TGTGCCAGCAGTCTGCAGGGGGGGCGACAGCCCCAGCATTTT,CASSLQGGRQPQHF
TRBV12-3/TRBV12-4,12,-,-,TRBJ1-3,TGTGCCAGCAGTTTAGGAGGGAACACCATATATTTT,CASSLGGNTIYF
TRBV7-8,14,-,-,TRBJ2-1,TGTGCCAGCAGCAAAGCCCTACGGCACAATGAGCAGTTCTTC,CASSKALRHNEQFF
TRBV28,16,-,-,TRBJ1-6,TGTGCCAGCAGTTTATACGCAGGGAGTAATAATTCACCCCTCCACTTT,CASSLYAGSNNSPLHF
TRBV6-5,14,-,-,TRBJ2-7,TGTGCCAGCAGTTCCCGAGGAATCAGTGCCGAGCAGTACTTC,CASSSRGISAEQYF
TRBV9,12,TRBD1,-,TRBJ2-1,TGTGCCAGCGGCCGGGACAGGAATGAGCAGTTCTTC,CASGRDRNEQFF
TRBV6-5,12,-,once,TRBJ2-1,TGTGCCCTGGACAACTACTACAATGAGCAGTTCTTC,CALDNYYNEQFF
TRBV9,13,TRBD1,-,TRBJ2-7,TGTGCCAGCAGCCCAGGGACAGGGGCCGAGCAGTACTTC,CASSPGTGAEQYF
TRBV28,15,TRBD2,-,TRBJ2-7,TGTGCCAGCAGTTTATCGGCTAGCGGGGCATACGAGCAGTACTTC,CASSLSASGAYEQYF
TRBV2,15,-,-,TRBJ2-3,TGTGCCAGCAGGCCCAGTACGGCCCGCGCAGATACGCAGTATTTT,CASRPSTARADTQYF
TRBV19,15,TRBD1,-,TRBJ1-4,TGTGCCACCTCGACCGGGACAGGGGGGAATGAAAAACTGTTTTTT,CATSTGTGGNEKLFF
TRBV6-5,14,-,-,TRBJ1-5,TGTGCCAGCAGGTCGACAGGAATCAATCAGCCCCAGCATTTT,CASRSTGINQPQHF
TRBV29-1,14,-,-,TRBJ2-3,TGCAGCGTCCCCAGCGCTCCCGCTGGGGATACGCAGTATTTT,CSVPSAPAGDTQYF
TRBV6-1,17,-,-,TRBJ2-1,TGTGCCAGCAGTGAAGCGCTGGGCTGGACAAACGACAATGAGCAGTTCTTC,CASSEALGWTNDNEQFF
TRBV12-3/TRBV12-4,12,TRBD1,-,TRBJ2-4,TGTGCCAGCAGTGGACAGGGGAACATTCAGTACTTC,CASSGQGNIQYF
TRBV4-2,15,TRBD2,-,TRBJ2-1,TGTGCCAGCAGCCTAGGCGGGGGTGCCTACAATGAGCAGTTCTTC,CASSLGGGAYNEQFF
TRBV29-1,14,-,-,TRBJ1-1,TGCAGCGTTGAACCCCCCAGGGTGAACACTGAAGCTTTCTTT,CSVEPPRVNTEAFF
TRBV11-2,14,-,-,TRBJ2-1,TGTGCCAGCAGCTTAGCGGGAAATTTGAATGAGCAGTTCTTC,CASSLAGNLNEQFF
TRBV7-2,14,-,-,TRBJ2-3,TGTGCCAGCAGCCTAGGGTCTTTCACAGATACGCAGTATTTT,CASSLGSFTDTQYF
TRBV27,13,TRBD1,once,TRBJ1-1,TGTGCCAGCAGTTTGAAACAGGGGCTTGAAGCTTTCTTT,CASSLKQGLEAFF
TRBV2,16,TRBD1,-,TRBJ1-5,TGTGCCAGCACCCAAATCCTAGGGACAGGGAGCCAGCCCCAGCATTTT,CASTQILGTGSQPQHF
TRBV30,13,-,-,TRBJ1-6,TGTGCCTGGAGTGAAAGGACCCTTTCACCCCTCCACTTT,CAWSERTLSPLHF
TRBV5-1,15,TRBD2,-,TRBJ2-7,TGCGCCAGCAGCTTGACGGCGGGGGGTTCCTACGAGCAGTACTTC,CASSLTAGGSYEQYF
TRBV27,18,TRBD2,-,TRBJ2-5,TGTGCCAGCAGTACCACAGCACTAGCGGGAGAGGTCCGGGAGACCCAGTACTTC,CASSTTALAGEVRETQYF
TRBV27,13,-,-,TRBJ1-2,TGTGCCAGCAGTTTATATGGGGGAAGCGGCTACACCTTC,CASSLYGGSGYTF
TRBV5-4,13,-,-,TRBJ2-7,TGTGCCAGCAGCGCAATAGACAGCTACGAGCAGTACTTC,CASSAIDSYEQYF
TRBV5-1,15,-,-,TRBJ1-1,TGCGCCAGCTCTTCCGGGACCGGACGGTACACTGAAGCTTTCTTT,CASSSGTGRYTEAFF
TRBV15,14,-,-,TRBJ1-2,TGTGCCACCAGCAGAGACCAAATTCAGCAAGGCTACACCTTC,CATSRDQIQQGYTF
TRBV7-3,16,TRBD2,-,TRBJ2-1,TGTGCCAGCAGCCGAGAGAGCGGGAGGGCCGGCAATGAGCAGTTCTTC,CASSRESGRAGNEQFF